These 28 T cell receptor beta chains were sequenced from one sample in a study of blood T cell repertoires in COVID-19. The assay was immunoSEQ multiplex PCR, and TCRdb's table has in-frame clones only and misses some. This table has approximately 390,000 clones, 70% to 90% appearing once. Sequenced input: PBMCs or T cells enriched from blood (not recorded which). All receptors derive from a middle-aged woman with acute COVID-19.

The V gene is TRBV18, the J gene TRBJ1-1; D is undetermined. This CDR3 comprises 13 residues. V lost 3 bases, J lost 6 bases, and 11 bases lay in between. Germline CDR1 and CDR2: KGHSH and LQKENI. CDR3 in amino acids: CASSPAGTAEAFF. Here the CDR3 DNA reads TGTGCCAGCTCACCTGCGGGCACCGCTGAAGCTTTCTTT. Supplemented by reference TRBV18 and TRBJ1-1, the full variable domain reads NAGVMQNPRHLVRRRGQEARLRCSPMKGHSHVYWYRQLPEEGLKFMVYLQKENIIDESGMPKERFSAEFPKEGPSILRIQQVVRGDSAAYFCASSPAGTAEAFFGQGTRLTVV.

The chain links TRBV10-1 to TRBJ1-1; a weak D match, TRBD1 (6 bases). Germline loops: CDR1 WNHNN, CDR2 SYGVQD (reference sequence). The CDR3 is 12 residues long. Trimming pared 5 bases from V and 7 bases from J, leaving 11 bases between. The DNA for the CDR3 is TGCGCCAGCAGTTGGACAGCCATTGAAGCTTTCTTT. This translates into CASSWTAIEAFF.

This sequence joins TRBV30 and TRBJ1-6, with D perhaps TRBD1 (5 bases). Trimming cost V 0 bases and J 5 bases, with 11 bases left between them. This CDR3 region has 15 residues. CDR1 GTSNPN and CDR2 SVGIG come from the germline V gene (reference sequence). The CDR3 here is CAWSVPRQHNSPLHF. The CDR3 DNA reads TGTGCCTGGAGTGTACCTCGACAGCATAATTCACCCCTCCACTTT.

This chain links TRBV24-1 with TRBJ1-1; 11 nucleotides agree with TRBD1. The CDR3 spans 17 residues. V gave up 2 bases and J gave up 0 bases; unmatched junction bases: 4. Germline assignment: CDR1 KGHDR and CDR2 SFDVKD. The CDR3 loop is CATSDSGTGGMNTEAFF. The DNA of the CDR3 is TGTGCCACCAGTGATTCCGGGACAGGGGGTATGAACACTGAAGCTTTCTTT.

J is TRBJ1-3 and V is TRBV10-3; a possible D gene is TRBD1 (5 bases). The CDR3 loop spans 18 amino acids. From germline, CDR1 is ENHRY and CDR2 SYGVKD. Between the trimmed V and J ends, which lost 0 bases and 1 base, there was a span of 16 bases. CDR3 nucleotides: TGTGCCATCAGTGAGTCCCGCGGGGGGGAGGCGTCTGGAAACACCATATATTTT. This codes for CAISESRGGEASGNTIYF.

The J gene is TRBJ1-1, the V gene TRBV4-1; possible D gene TRBD1, 6 bases. The CDR3 loop spans 15 amino acids. Per germline, CDR1 MGHRA and CDR2 YSYEKL. Trimming removed 3 bases at V and 4 bases at J, with 15 bases between. The CDR3 sequence: CASSHPSGALTEAFF. DNA for the CDR3: TGCGCCAGCAGCCATCCATCAGGGGCCCTCACTGAAGCTTTCTTT.

V is TRBV5-4 and J is TRBJ2-1, with 10 bases matching TRBD2. V shed 4 bases and J 6 bases; nucleotides not matched to a gene: 16. The CDR3 loop spans 18 amino acids. Germline loops: CDR1 SGHNT, CDR2 YYREEE (reference sequence). CDR3 in DNA: TGTGCCAGCAGCCCAGGGAGCGGGGGGGGCGGCAGTCGCAATGAGCAGTTCTTC. Its protein is CASSPGSGGGGSRNEQFF.

The chain links TRBV24-1 to TRBJ2-2, with 12 bases lining up with TRBD1. Germline trimming cut 4 bases from V and 7 bases from J; bases unmatched to any gene: 12. Germline V gene data show CDR1 as KGHDR and CDR2 as SFDVKD. The CDR3 extends over 18 amino acids. CDR3 sequence: CATSDAGTGGANGGELFF. The CDR3 DNA reads TGTGCCACCAGTGACGCAGGGACAGGGGGCGCAAATGGCGGGGAGCTGTTTTTT.

The V and J genes are TRBV10-1 and TRBJ1-5; TRBD1 agrees at 7 bases. Germline CDR1 WNHNN, CDR2 SYGVQD (reference sequence). This CDR3 has 20 amino acids. V shed 1 base and J 0 bases; nucleotides not matched to a gene: 15. CDR3 protein: CASSEWTGTVDIYSNQPQHF. In DNA form, the CDR3 reads TGCGCCAGCAGTGAGTGGACAGGCACCGTTGACATTTATAGCAATCAGCCCCAGCATTTT.

This clone was seen once. CDR3 protein: CASSQGIQGDEQYF. CDR3 DNA sequence: TGTGCCAGCAGCCAGGGGATCCAGGGAGACGAGCAGTACTTC. The rearrangement links TRBV7-6 to TRBJ2-7; possible D gene TRBD1, 6 bases. CDR1 SGHVS and CDR2 FNYEAQ come from the germline V gene. V dropped 5 bases and J dropped 5 bases, with 16 bases sitting between them. The CDR3 runs to 14 residues.

The chain combines TRBV18 with TRBJ1-1, with D perhaps TRBD1 (6 bases). V lost 4 bases, J lost 1 base, and 7 bases lay in between. The germline CDR1 and CDR2 sequences are KGHSH and LQKENI. CDR3 size: 13 residues. The CDR3 nucleotides are TGTGCCAGCTCACGGGACAAGAACACTGAAGCTTTCTTT. It codes for CASSRDKNTEAFF.

This rearrangement joins TRBV7-9 to TRBJ1-2; D perhaps matches TRBD1 (6 bases). The CDR3 is 13 residues long. Germline CDR1 SEHNR, CDR2 FQNEAQ (reference sequence). V was trimmed by 6 bases and J by 7 bases, leaving 15 bases between them. The CDR3 is CASRSGTTLGYTF. The CDR3 nucleotides read TGTGCCAGCAGGTCCGGGACAACTCTTGGCTACACCTTC.

The CDR3, as DNA: TGTGCCACCAGTGATGATGGGGACAGGGGAGAAGAGACCCAGTACTTC. It codes for CATSDDGDRGEETQYF. The chain combines TRBV24-1 with TRBJ2-5, with 10 bases that match TRBD1. Germline CDR1 is KGHDR and CDR2 is SFDVKD. This CDR3 is built from 16 residues. Unmatched junction bases numbered 6, after V lost 3 bases and J lost 3 bases.

This clone has just one count. The rearrangement links TRBV24-1 to TRBJ2-5; 13 bases are shared with TRBD2. The CDR3 runs to 17 residues. V gave up 2 bases and J gave up 5 bases; unmatched junction bases: 7. The germline V gene encodes CDR1 KGHDR and CDR2 SFDVKD. The CDR3 nucleotides read TGTGCCACCAGTGATTCCGGGACTAGCGGGGTTCAGGAGACCCAGTACTTC. It is translated as CATSDSGTSGVQETQYF.

V and J are TRBV19 and TRBJ2-7; a possible D gene is TRBD1 (5 bases). The CDR3 extends over 14 amino acids. V lost 0 bases, J lost 2 bases, and 8 bases lay in between. CDR1 is LNHDA, CDR2 SQIVND, per germline (reference sequence). The CDR3 is CASSIDGRAYEQYF. The DNA for the CDR3 is TGTGCCAGTAGTATAGATGGCAGGGCCTACGAGCAGTACTTC.

This chain connects TRBV5-5 to TRBJ2-3; 10 nucleotides align to TRBD2. The CDR3 consists of 18 residues. The V gene end was trimmed by 0 bases and the J gene end by 3 bases; junction bases not matched to a gene: 10. The V gene's germline CDR1 is SGHKS and CDR2 YYEKEE (reference sequence). Written as DNA, the CDR3 is TGTGCCAGCAGCTTGGCCATTTTAGCGGGGGGCCTGACAGATACGCAGTATTTT. Protein: CASSLAILAGGLTDTQYF. Drawing the rest from reference TRBV5-5 and TRBJ2-3, the complete variable domain is DAGVTQSPTHLIKTRGQQVTLRCSPISGHKSVSWYQQVLGQGPQFIFQYYEKEERGRGNFPDRFSARQFPNYSSELNVNALLLGDSALYLCASSLAILAGGLTDTQYFGPGTRLTVL.

The chain joins TRBV7-2 to TRBJ2-1; 9 bases match TRBD2. V shed 5 bases, J shed 5 bases, and the junction held 7 bases outside the gene matches. The CDR3 is 15 amino acids. Germline V gene data show CDR1 as SGHTA and CDR2 as FQGNSA. CDR3 loop: CASSPIAGANNEQFF. The CDR3 DNA reads as TGTGCCAGCAGCCCTATAGCGGGGGCGAACAATGAGCAGTTCTTC.

V and J are TRBV5-8 and TRBJ1-2; 7 bases line up with TRBD1. The CDR3 runs to 17 residues. Unmatched junction bases numbered 15, after V lost 2 bases and J lost 5 bases. The germline V gene has CDR1 SGHTS and CDR2 YDEGEE. The DNA of the CDR3 is TGTGCCAGCAGCTTCTTGGGGTCCGGGACAGCATTTTATGGCTACACCTTC. Residues: CASSFLGSGTAFYGYTF.

J is TRBJ2-1 and V is TRBV4-1, with 7 bases identical to TRBD2. CDR3 length: 12 residues. The germline CDR1 and CDR2 sequences are MGHRA and YSYEKL. The J segment lost 9 bases and the V segment lost 4 bases, leaving 3 bases of the junction unmatched. CDR3 sequence reads: CASSLIAGEQFF. In DNA form, the CDR3 reads TGCGCCAGCAGCCTGATAGCGGGTGAGCAGTTCTTC.

This chain uses TRBV7-8 with TRBJ2-7; 8 positions match TRBD1. Per germline, CDR1 SGHVS and CDR2 FQNEAQ. CDR3 length: 15 amino acids. Trimming removed 1 base from V and 4 bases from J; junction bases left unmatched: 6. CDR3 coding DNA: TGTGCCAGCAGCTTAGGGCGACAGGGGACATACGAGCAGTACTTC. Residues: CASSLGRQGTYEQYF.

The J gene is TRBJ1-1, the V gene TRBV29-1, with D perhaps TRBD1 (5 bases). The CDR3 spans 13 residues. Per germline, CDR1 SQVTM and CDR2 ANQGSEA. Between the trimmed V and J ends, which lost 6 bases and 5 bases, there was a span of 16 bases. The DNA for the CDR3 is TGCAGCGTCGGGCCCTACAGGAATACTGAAGCTTTCTTT. Its protein is CSVGPYRNTEAFF.

This chain connects TRBV24-1 to TRBJ2-3; TRBD1 is a possible D gene (6 bases). This CDR3 has 15 amino acids. Deletions cut 5 bases from V and 2 bases from J, with 13 bases between. Germline lookup yields CDR1 KGHDR and CDR2 SFDVKD. The CDR3 sequence is CATSAGRGSTDTQYF. CDR3 DNA sequence: TGTGCCACCAGTGCAGGCAGGGGCTCCACAGATACGCAGTATTTT.

The chain uses TRBV4-1 and TRBJ2-1; D might be TRBD2 (5 bases). Trimming stripped 0 bases from V and 2 bases from J, with 14 bases between. The CDR3 loop spans 17 amino acids. In germline, CDR1 is MGHRA, CDR2 YSYEKL. The chain's CDR3 is CASSQDQSRGTYNEQFF. The DNA for the CDR3 is TGCGCCAGCAGCCAAGATCAGAGTCGGGGAACCTACAATGAGCAGTTCTTC.

This clone has a single count. V gene TRBV7-9 combines with J gene TRBJ2-5; D is perhaps TRBD2 (5 bases). CDR3 length equals 13 residues. Germline assignment: CDR1 SEHNR and CDR2 FQNEAQ (reference sequence). Trimming took 7 bases from V and 2 from J, leaving 11 bases between them. DNA of the CDR3: TGTGCCAGCACCCCATCGGGGCAAGAGACCCAGTACTTC. Translating it yields CASTPSGQETQYF.

The V and J genes are TRBV19 and TRBJ2-4, with 8 bases fitting TRBD2. Germline values: CDR1 LNHDA, CDR2 SQIVND (reference sequence). Trimming took 6 bases from V and 5 from J; bases not matched to a gene: 6. The CDR3 totals 14 residues. CDR3 coding DNA: TGTGCCAGTAGCACCGGGGGGGCGGAAAACATTCAGTACTTC. It encodes CASSTGGAENIQYF.

This rearrangement joins TRBV11-2 to TRBJ2-2, with 7 bases fitting TRBD2. With V trimmed by 5 bases and J by 1 base, 4 bases remained unmatched. Germline CDR1 is SGHAT and CDR2 is FQNNGV. The CDR3 spans 15 residues. The CDR3 DNA follows: TGTGCCAGCAGCGGATTAGCGGGGAACACCGGGGAGCTGTTTTTT. Translated, it gives CASSGLAGNTGELFF.

The CDR3 spells CASSPLEDGRGVSEQYF. The CDR3 coding sequence is TGTGCCAGCAGTCCCCTAGAAGATGGGCGGGGGGTGAGCGAGCAGTACTTC. The chain recombines TRBV2 with TRBJ2-7, with TRBD2 identical over 8 bases. This CDR3 is 17 amino acids long. J was trimmed by 6 bases and V by 5 bases; bases with no gene match: 18. Germline V gene data show CDR1 as SNHLY and CDR2 as FYNNEI.

The V and J genes are TRBV7-7 and TRBJ2-7; possibly TRBD2 for D (6 bases). Germline V lookup: CDR1 SSHAT, CDR2 FNYEAQ (reference sequence). There are 13 residues in the CDR3. The V gene lost 5 bases and the J gene lost 4 bases, with 12 bases spanning the gap. The CDR3 reads CASSGGAGYEQYF. The CDR3 DNA follows: TGTGCCAGCAGCGGAGGGGCAGGGTACGAGCAGTACTTC.